Below, 5 T cell receptor beta chains from the same sample are listed, as sequenced in a study of T cell clones after liver transplantation. The repertoire was sequenced with immunoSEQ multiplex PCR; TCRdb's copy has only in-frame clones and lacks some. Of some 34,000 clones listed, around 94% were seen once; the top ten hold about 25%. Sample: CD8+ T cells from blood, taken 12 months after liver transplant. These receptors were collected from a human patient who received a liver transplant. Some T cells may arise from the graft donor.

This chain links TRBV27 with TRBJ1-1; D gene uncertain. CDR1 and CDR2 from the germline V gene are MNHEY and SMNVEV (reference sequence). V shed 2 bases and J shed 0 bases, with 10 bases lying between them. This CDR3 comprises 15 residues. The CDR3 region has the DNA TGTGCCAGCAGTTTAGTACGGACGGTGAACACTGAAGCTTTCTTT. Its protein is CASSLVRTVNTEAFF.

The chain is built from TRBV4-1 and TRBJ2-3, with 9 bases aligning to TRBD1. The V segment lost 4 bases and the J segment 4 bases; nucleotides outside the gene matches: 6. The CDR3 loop spans 15 amino acids. Per the germline V gene, CDR1 is MGHRA and CDR2 is YSYEKL. As DNA, the CDR3 is TGCGCCAGCAGCCCCCGGGACAGGGTCTCAGATACGCAGTATTTT. Translated: CASSPRDRVSDTQYF.

V is TRBV6-6 and J is TRBJ2-7; no firm D call. Germline V lookup: CDR1 MNHNY, CDR2 SVGAGI (reference sequence). This CDR3 region has 13 residues. V lost 3 bases and J lost 1, with 7 bases in between. CDR3 protein: CASSYVSSYEQYF. The CDR3 DNA reads TGTGCCAGCAGTTATGTGAGTTCCTACGAGCAGTACTTC.

This chain uses TRBV27 with TRBJ2-1, with 7 nucleotides matching TRBD1. The CDR3 has 14 residues. V was pared by 8 bases and J by 4 bases, with 8 bases of the junction left unmatched. Germline loops: CDR1 MNHEY, CDR2 SMNVEV (reference sequence). CDR3 sequence reads: CASGTQGWYNEQFF. DNA of the CDR3: TGTGCCAGCGGAACACAGGGGTGGTACAATGAGCAGTTCTTC.

This rearrangement joins TRBV28 to TRBJ2-3; D is unresolved. Deletions cut 2 bases from V and 1 base from J, with 13 bases between. CDR1 MDHEN and CDR2 SYDVKM come from the germline V gene. The CDR3 has 16 amino acids. CDR3: CASSLISVVGTDTQYF. DNA of the CDR3: TGTGCCAGCAGTTTAATTTCAGTCGTCGGCACAGATACGCAGTATTTT.